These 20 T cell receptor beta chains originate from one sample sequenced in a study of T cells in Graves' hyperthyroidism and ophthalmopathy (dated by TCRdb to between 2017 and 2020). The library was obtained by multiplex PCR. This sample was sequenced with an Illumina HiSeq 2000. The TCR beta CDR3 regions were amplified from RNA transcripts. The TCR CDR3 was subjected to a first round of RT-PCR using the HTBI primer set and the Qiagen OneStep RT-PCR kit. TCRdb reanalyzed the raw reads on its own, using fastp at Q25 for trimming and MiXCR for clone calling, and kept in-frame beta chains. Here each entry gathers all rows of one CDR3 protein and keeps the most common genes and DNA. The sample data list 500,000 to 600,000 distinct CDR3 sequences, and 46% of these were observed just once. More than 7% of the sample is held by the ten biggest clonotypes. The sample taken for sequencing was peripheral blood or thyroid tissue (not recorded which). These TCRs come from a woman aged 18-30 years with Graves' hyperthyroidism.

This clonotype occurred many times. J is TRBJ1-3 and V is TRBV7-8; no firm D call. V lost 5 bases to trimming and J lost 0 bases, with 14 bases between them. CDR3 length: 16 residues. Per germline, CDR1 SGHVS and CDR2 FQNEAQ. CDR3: CASSPLDARSGNTIYF. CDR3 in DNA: TGTGCCAGCAGCCCCCTTGACGCCCGCTCTGGAAACACCATATATTTT.

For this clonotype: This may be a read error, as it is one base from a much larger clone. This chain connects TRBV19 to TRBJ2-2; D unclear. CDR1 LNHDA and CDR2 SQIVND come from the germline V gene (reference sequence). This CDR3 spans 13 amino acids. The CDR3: CASGIKNTGELFF. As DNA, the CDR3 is TGTGCCAGTGGTATTAAAAACACCGGGGAGCTGTTTTTT.

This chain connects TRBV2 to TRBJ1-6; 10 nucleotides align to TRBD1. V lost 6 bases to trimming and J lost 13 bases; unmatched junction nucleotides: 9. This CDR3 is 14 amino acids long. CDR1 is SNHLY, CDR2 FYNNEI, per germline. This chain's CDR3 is CASRAGQGGSPLHF. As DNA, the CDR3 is TGTGCCAGCAGGGCTGGACAGGGGGGATCCCCCCTCCACTTT.

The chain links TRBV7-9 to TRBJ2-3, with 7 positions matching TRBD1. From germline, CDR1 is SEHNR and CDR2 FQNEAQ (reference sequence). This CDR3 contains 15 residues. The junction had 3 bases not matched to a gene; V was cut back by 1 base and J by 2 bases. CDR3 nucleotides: TGTGCCAGCAGCTTAGTAGACAGGGACACAGATACGCAGTATTTT. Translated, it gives CASSLVDRDTDTQYF.

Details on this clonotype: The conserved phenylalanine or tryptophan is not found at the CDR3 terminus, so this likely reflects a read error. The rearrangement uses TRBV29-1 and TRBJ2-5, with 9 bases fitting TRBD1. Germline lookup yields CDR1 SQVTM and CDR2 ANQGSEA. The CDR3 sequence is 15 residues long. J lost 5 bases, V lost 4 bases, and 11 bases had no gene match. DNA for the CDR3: TGCAGCGTTGGGGAGAAGGGACAGGGCATGGAGACCCAGTACCTC. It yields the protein CSVGEKGQGMETQYL.

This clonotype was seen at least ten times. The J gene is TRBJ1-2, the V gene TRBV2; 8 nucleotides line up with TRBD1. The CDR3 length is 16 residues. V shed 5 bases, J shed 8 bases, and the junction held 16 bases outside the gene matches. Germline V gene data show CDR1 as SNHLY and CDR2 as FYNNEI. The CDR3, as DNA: TGTGCCAGCAGTCTAAGTGGGTCACAGGGGGGAAGAGGCTACACCTTC. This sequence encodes CASSLSGSQGGRGYTF.

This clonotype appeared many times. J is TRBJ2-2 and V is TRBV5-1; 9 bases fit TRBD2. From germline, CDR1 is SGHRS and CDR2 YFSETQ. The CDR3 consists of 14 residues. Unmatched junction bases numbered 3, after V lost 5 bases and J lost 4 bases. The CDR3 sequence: CASRQTSGTGELFF. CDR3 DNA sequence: TGCGCCAGCAGACAGACTAGCGGCACCGGGGAGCTGTTTTTT.

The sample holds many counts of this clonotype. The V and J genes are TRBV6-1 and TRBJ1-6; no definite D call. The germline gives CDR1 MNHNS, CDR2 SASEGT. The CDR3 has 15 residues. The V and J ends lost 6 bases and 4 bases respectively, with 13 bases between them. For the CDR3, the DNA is TGTGCCAGCAGCCTTGAGGCGGATTATAATTCACCCCTCCACTTT. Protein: CASSLEADYNSPLHF.

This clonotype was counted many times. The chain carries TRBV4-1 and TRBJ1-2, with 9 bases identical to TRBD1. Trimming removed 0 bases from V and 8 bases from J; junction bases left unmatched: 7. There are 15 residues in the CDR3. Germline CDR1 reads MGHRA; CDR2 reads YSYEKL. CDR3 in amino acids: CASSQEGGQGWGYTF. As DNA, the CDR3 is TGCGCCAGCAGCCAAGAAGGGGGACAGGGCTGGGGCTACACCTTC.

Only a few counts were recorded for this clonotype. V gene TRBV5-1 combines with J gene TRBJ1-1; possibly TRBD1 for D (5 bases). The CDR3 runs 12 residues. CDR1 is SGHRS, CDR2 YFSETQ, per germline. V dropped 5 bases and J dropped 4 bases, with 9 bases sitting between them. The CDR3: CASSHQGTEAFF. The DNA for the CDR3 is TGCGCCAGCAGTCACCAGGGCACTGAAGCTTTCTTT.

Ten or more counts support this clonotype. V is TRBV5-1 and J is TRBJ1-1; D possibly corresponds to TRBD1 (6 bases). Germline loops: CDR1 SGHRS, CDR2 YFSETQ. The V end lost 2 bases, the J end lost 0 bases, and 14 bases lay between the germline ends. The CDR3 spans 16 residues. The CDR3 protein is CASSLGGGVMNTEAFF. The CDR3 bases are TGCGCCAGCAGCTTAGGGGGGGGCGTCATGAACACTGAAGCTTTCTTT.

The CDR3 region is CASSAITGTADTGELFF. CDR3 coding DNA: TGTGCCAGCAGTGCGATTACGGGGACTGCGGACACCGGGGAGCTGTTTTTT. This chain links TRBV2 with TRBJ2-2; a weak D match, TRBD2 (6 bases). Trimming stripped 4 bases from V and 3 bases from J, with 18 bases between. The germline gives CDR1 SNHLY, CDR2 FYNNEI. The CDR3 is 17 amino acids.

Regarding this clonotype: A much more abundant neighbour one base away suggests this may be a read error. The CDR3, as DNA: TGTGCCAGCAGTTCGTTTTCGGTGGCAGGGGGCTCCTATAGCTACACCTTC. As protein: CASSSFSVAGGSYSYTF. The chain joins TRBV7-9 to TRBJ1-2, with 8 bases lining up with TRBD1. There are 17 residues in the CDR3. Per germline, CDR1 SEHNR and CDR2 FQNEAQ (reference sequence).

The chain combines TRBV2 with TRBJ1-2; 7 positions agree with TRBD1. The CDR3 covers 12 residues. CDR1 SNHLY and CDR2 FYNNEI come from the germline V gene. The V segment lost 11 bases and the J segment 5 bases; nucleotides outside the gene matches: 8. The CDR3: CAGGQAGYGYTF. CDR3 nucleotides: TGTGCCGGCGGACAGGCTGGATATGGCTACACCTTC.

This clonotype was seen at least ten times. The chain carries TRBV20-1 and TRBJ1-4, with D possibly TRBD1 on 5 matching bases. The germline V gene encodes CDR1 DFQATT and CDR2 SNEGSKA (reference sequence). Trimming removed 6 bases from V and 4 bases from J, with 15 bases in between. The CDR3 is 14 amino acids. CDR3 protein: CSAPGDGLNEKLFF. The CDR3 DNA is TGCAGTGCCCCCGGGGACGGACTTAATGAAAAACTGTTTTTT.

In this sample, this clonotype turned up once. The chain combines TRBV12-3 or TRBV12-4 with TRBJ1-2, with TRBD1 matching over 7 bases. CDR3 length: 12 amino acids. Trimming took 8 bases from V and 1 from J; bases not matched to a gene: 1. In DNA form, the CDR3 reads TGTGCCAGCGGGGACAGTAACTATGGCTACACCTTC. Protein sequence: CASGDSNYGYTF.

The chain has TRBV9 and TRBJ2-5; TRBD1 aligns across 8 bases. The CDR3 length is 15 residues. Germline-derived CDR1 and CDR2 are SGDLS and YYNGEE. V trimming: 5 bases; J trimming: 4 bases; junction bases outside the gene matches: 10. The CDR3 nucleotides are TGTGCCAGCAGTGCAACCCAGGGGGCGGGAGAGACCCAGTACTTC. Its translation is CASSATQGAGETQYF.

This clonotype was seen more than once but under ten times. CDR3 nucleotide sequence: TGTGCCAGCAGTGAATTCGGGGGGCCGTCCTACAATGAGCAGTTCTTC. Translating it yields CASSEFGGPSYNEQFF. The V gene is TRBV25-1, the J gene TRBJ2-1, with D perhaps TRBD2 (7 bases). The CDR3 is 16 amino acids. Germline V lookup: CDR1 MGHDK, CDR2 SYGVNS. V dropped 1 base and J dropped 1 base, with 11 bases sitting between them.

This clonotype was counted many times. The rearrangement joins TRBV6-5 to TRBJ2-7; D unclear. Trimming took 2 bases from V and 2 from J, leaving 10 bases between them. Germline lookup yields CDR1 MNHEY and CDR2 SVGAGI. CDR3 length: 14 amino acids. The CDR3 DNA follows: TGTGCCAGCAGTTACGGCGGTAGAACCTACGAGCAGTACTTC. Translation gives CASSYGGRTYEQYF.

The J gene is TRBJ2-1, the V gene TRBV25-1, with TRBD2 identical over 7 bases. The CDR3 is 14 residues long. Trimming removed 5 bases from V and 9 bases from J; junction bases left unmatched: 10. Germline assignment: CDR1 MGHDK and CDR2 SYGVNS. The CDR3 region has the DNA TGTGCCAGCAGTCGGCTAGCGGTGGGGGGTGAGCAGTTCTTC. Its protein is CASSRLAVGGEQFF.